This T cell receptor (beta chain) is from a study of blood T cells in healthy people across ages. A second 7 to 11 cycle PCR used barcoded and J-beta primers. TCRdb reanalysed the 5' RACE reads using MiXCR and keeps one entry per CDR3 protein. The sample consists of approximately 800,000 distinct CDR3 sequences, approximately 59% of them appearing once. Sequencing was performed on blood. The sequence was collected from a man aged 30 to 39 in good health.

The CDR3 sequence: CASSEGPRRETQYF. CDR3 sequence (DNA): TGTGCCAGCAGTGAGGGACCCCGACGGGAGACCCAGTACTTC. The J gene is TRBJ2-7, the V gene TRBV2; either TRBD1 or TRBD2 may fit D (5 bases each). Near its end, the DNA agrees better with TRBJ2-5, so the J call may be wrong. CDR3 length: 14 amino acids. Germline assignment: CDR1 SNHLY and CDR2 FYNNEI.